This TCR beta chain appears in the sequencing data of a study of Tregs in tolerant kidney transplant recipients. Overall study results and limits: No direct test of biological reproducibility was done here. Few patients were studied, so findings need validation in larger groups. Activated donor B cell expansion appeared to reveal the most relevant donor-specific TCRbeta repertoire.

The assay was immunoSEQ multiplex PCR, and TCRdb's table has in-frame clones only and misses some. The data show some 69,000 clones, roughly 84% seen once. The germline V gene encodes CDR1 MNHEY and CDR2 SVGAGI. Deletions cut 6 bases from V and 0 bases from J, with 12 bases between. The CDR3 consists of 14 residues. As for this clone: The antigen remains undetermined.

CD4+CD25+CD127- Tregs, CD4+CD25- non-Tregs, CD4 and CD8 cells were sorted. The sample taken for sequencing was CD4+ T cells from blood. This chain uses TRBV6-5 with TRBJ2-7; weak D call: TRBD1 (5 bases). The sequence came from a human donor in good health. The CDR3: CASSQGFSSYEQYF. The CDR3 DNA reads TGTGCCAGCAGCCAGGGATTTAGCTCCTACGAGCAGTACTTC.